This T cell receptor beta chain stems from a study of blood T cell repertoires in COVID-19. Turning to the study itself: Some COVID-19 samples were acute and others convalescent; all came from the United States, Italy and Spain.

Looked up from germline, CDR1 is MDHEN and CDR2 is SYDVKM. The length of the CDR3 is 14 residues. V trimming: 8 bases; J trimming: 5 bases; junction bases outside the gene matches: 8. In the original workflow: How many nucleated cells were present was estimated from reference gene primer amplification. Assay used: immunoSEQ multiplex PCR; TCRdb lists only in-frame clones, some missing. Clone size and V and J calls were adopted from that table, with D and trimming inferred from the DNA. The repertoire holds some 90,000 clones, with around 89% as singletons. The chain is built from TRBV28 and TRBJ2-5; the match to TRBD1 covers 10 bases. This TCR came from a man in his fifties or sixties with acute or convalescent COVID-19. The sample comprised peripheral blood. The CDR3 sequence: CASGTGQGTETQYF. The CDR3 nucleotides read TGTGCCAGCGGCACGGGACAGGGGACGGAGACCCAGTACTTC.